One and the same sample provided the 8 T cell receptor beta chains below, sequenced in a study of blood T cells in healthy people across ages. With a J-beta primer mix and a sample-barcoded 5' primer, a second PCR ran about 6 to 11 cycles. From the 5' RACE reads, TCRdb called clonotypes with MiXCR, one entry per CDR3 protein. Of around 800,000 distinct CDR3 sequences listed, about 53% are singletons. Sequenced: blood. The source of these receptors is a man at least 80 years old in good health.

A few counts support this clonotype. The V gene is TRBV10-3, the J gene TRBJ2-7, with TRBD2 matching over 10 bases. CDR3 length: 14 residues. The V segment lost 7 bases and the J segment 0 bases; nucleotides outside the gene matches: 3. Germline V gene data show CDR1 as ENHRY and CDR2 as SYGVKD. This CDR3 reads CAIMVAGGSYEQYF. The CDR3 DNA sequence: TGTGCCATCATGGTAGCGGGGGGCTCCTACGAGCAGTACTTC.

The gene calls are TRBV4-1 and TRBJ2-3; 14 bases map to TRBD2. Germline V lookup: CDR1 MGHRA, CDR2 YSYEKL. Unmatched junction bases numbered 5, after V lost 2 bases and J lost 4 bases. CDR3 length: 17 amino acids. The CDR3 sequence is CASSQSPGLAGADTQYF. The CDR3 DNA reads TGCGCCAGCAGCCAATCTCCGGGACTAGCGGGGGCAGATACGCAGTATTTT.

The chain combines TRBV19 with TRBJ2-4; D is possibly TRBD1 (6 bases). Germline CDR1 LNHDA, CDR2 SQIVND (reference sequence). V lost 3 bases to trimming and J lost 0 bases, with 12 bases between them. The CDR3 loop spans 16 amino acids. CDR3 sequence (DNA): TGTGCCAGTAGTATTACAGGGCAGTCAGCCAAAAACATTCAGTACTTC. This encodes CASSITGQSAKNIQYF.

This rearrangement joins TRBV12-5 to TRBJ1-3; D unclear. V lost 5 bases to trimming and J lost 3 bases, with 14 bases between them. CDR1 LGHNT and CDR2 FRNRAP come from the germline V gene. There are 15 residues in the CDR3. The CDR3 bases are TGTGCTAGTGGTACTCTGACGGTGGGTGGAAACACCATATATTTT. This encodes CASGTLTVGGNTIYF.

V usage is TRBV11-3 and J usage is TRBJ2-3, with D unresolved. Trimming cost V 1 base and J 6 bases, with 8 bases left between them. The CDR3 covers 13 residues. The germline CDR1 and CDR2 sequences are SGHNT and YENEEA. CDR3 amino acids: CASSLVPSDTQYF. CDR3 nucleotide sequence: TGTGCCAGCAGCTTAGTCCCCTCCGATACGCAGTATTTT.

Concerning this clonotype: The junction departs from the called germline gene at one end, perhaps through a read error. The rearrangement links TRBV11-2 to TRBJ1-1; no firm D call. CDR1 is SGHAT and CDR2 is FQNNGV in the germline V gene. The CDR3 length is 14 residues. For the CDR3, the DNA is TGTGCCAACAGCTTAAAGTGGGCCAACACTGAAGCTTTCTTT. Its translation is CANSLKWANTEAFF.

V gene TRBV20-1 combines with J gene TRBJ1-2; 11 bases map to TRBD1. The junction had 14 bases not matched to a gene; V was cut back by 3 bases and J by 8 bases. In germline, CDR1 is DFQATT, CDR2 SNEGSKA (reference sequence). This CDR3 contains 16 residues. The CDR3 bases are TGCAGTGCTAGCCCCCGAGGACAGGGGGCGGTGCGGGGCTACACCTTC. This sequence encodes CSASPRGQGAVRGYTF.

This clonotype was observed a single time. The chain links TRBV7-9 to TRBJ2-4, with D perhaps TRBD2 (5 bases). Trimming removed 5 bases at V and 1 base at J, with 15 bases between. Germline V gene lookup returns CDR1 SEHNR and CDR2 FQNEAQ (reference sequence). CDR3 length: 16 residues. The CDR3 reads CASSHERVGAKNIQYF. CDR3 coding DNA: TGTGCCAGCAGCCATGAGAGGGTAGGGGCCAAAAACATTCAGTACTTC.